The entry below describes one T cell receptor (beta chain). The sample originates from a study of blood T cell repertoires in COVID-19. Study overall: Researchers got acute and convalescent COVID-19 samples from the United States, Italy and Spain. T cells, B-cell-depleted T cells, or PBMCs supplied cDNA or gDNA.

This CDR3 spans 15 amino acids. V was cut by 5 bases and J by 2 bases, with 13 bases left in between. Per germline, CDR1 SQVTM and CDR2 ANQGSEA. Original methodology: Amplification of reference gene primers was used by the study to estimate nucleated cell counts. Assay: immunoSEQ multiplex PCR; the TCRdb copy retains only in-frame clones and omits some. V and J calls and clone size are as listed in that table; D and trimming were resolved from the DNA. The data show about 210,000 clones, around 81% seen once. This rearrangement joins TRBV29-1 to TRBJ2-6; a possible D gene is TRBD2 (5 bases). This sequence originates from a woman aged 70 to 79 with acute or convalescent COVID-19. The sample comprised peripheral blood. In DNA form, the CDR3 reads TGCAGCGTTACAGCGGCGAAAGCTGGGGCCAACGTCCTGACTTTC. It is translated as CSVTAAKAGANVLTF.